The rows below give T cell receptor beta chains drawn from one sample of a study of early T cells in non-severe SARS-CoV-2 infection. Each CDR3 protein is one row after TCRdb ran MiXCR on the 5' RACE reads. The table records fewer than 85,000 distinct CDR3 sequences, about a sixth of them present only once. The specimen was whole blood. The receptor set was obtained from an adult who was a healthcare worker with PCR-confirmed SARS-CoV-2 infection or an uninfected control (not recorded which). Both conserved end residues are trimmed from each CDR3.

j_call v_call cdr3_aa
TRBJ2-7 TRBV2 ASSGQGLTYEQY
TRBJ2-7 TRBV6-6 ASSYSVYEQY
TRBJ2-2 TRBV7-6 ASSLVGRGPNTGELF
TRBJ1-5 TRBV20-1 SARFNDLEPQH
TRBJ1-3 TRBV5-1 ASSTGPSNTIY
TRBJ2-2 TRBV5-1 ASGAGRSTGELF
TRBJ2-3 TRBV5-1 ASSPKQGAAGTDTQY
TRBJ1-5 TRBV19 ASKQGGSQPQH
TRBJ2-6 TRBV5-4 ASSTGQSNVLI
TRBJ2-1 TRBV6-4 ASRTPRLPYSYNEQF
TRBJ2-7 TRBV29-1 SVGPSYEQY
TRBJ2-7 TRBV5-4 ASSLAGVKTAYEQY
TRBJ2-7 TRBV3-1 ASSLQRARGNEQY
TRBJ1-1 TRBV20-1 SARGGRTEAF
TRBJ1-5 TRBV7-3 ASSLRGPLYSNQPQH
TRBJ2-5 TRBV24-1 ATSDLPRTQDQETQY
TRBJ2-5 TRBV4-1 ASSQDTQGAQVETQY
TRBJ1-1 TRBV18 ASSPGQEGTEAF
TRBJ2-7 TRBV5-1 ASSLHPYEQY
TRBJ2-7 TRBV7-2 ASSLRQGTHEQY
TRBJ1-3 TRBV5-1 ASSLASVASGNTIY
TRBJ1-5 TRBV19 ASSIPGRNQPQH
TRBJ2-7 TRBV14 ASSQASEQY
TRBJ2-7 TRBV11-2 ASSLPGTNYEQY
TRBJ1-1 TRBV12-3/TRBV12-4 ASSFFSGLSTEAF
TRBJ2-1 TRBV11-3 ASSLWAGENNEQF
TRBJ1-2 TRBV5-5 ASSVQGTGQGYT
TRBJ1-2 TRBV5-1 ASSSDGHYGYT
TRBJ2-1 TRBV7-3 ASSLGLSTNEQF
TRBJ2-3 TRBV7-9 ASSSGQGRADTQY
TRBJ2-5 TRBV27 ASSFLAGEGETQY
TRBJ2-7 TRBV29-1 SVVLSVSYEQY
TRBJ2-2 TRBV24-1 ATSPWGQTGELF
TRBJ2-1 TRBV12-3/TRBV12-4 ASRGTYNEQF
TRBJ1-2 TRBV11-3 ASSLGPAGQGSYT
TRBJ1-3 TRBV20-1 SARGLGAGNTIY
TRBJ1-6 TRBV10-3 AAHGQDNSPLH
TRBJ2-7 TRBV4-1 ASSQWDGPYEQY
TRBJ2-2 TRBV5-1 ASSLIQGTGELF
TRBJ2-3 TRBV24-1 ATSDRLDTQY
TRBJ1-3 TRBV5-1 ASSLEQAAGNTIY
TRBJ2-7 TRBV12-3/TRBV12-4 ASSPQGSSYEQY
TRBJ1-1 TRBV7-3 ASSHDRNTEAS
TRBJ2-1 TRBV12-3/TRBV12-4 ASLTGGEQF
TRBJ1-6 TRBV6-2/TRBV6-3 ASRNPGHSPLH
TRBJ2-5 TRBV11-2 ASSPPTPAQY
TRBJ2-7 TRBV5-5 ASSTGLPTDEQY
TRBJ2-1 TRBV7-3 ASSLFAASYNEQF
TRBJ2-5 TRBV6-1 ASRLTGSAETQY
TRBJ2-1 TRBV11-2 ASSFTLDRGGEQF
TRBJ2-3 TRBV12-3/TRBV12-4 ASSLVMGRDTQY
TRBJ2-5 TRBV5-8 ASSWTSGRIQETQY
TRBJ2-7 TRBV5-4 ASSHERGRPYEQY
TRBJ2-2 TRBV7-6 ASSLIPSGANTGELF
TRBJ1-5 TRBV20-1 SASDPGGAPYSNQPQH
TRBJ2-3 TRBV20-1 SAEAGLDTDTQY